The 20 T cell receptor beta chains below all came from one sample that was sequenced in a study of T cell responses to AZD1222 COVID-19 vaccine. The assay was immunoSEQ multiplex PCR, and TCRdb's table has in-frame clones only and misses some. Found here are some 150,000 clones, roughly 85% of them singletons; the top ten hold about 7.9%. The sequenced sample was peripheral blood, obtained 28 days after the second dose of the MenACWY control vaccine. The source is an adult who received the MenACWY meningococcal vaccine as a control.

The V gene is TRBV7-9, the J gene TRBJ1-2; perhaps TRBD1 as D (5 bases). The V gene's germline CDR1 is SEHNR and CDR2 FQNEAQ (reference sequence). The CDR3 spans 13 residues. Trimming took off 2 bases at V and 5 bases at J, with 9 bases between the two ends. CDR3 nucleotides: TGTGCCAGCAGCTTATTTGGGGCATATGGCTACACCTTC. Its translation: CASSLFGAYGYTF.

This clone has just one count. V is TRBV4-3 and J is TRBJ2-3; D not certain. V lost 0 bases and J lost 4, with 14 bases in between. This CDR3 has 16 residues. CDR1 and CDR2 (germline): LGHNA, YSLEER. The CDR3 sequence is CASSQDGPPLADTQYF. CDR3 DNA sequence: TGCGCCAGCAGCCAAGATGGACCCCCTCTGGCAGATACGCAGTATTTT.

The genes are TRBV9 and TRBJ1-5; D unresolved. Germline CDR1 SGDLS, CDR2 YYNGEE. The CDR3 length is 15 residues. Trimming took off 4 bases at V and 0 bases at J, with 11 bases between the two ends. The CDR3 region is CASSPTGISNQPQHF. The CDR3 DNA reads TGTGCCAGCAGCCCCACGGGGATTAGCAATCAGCCCCAGCATTTT.

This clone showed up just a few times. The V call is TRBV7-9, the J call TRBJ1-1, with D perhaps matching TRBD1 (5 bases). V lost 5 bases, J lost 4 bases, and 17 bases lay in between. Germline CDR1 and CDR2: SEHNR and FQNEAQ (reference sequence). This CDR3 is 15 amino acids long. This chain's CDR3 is CASSPFGGVVTEAFF. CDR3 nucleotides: TGTGCCAGCAGCCCGTTCGGGGGGGTGGTCACTGAAGCTTTCTTT.

DNA for the CDR3: TGCGCCAGCAACCGACAGGGTTTATACGAGCAGTACGTC. This gives the protein CASNRQGLYEQYV. J is TRBJ2-7 and V is TRBV5-1, with TRBD1 identical over 7 bases. Looked up from germline, CDR1 is SGHRS and CDR2 is YFSETQ. V lost 6 bases and J lost 4; bases outside the gene matches: 7. The CDR3 sequence is 13 residues long.

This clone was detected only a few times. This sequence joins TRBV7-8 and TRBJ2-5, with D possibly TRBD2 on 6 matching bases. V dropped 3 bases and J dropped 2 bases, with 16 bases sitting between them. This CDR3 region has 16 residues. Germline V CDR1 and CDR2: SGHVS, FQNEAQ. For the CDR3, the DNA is TGTGCCAGCAGCTTGGGTGCCGGGGCGGGGCAAGAGACCCAGTACTTC. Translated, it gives CASSLGAGAGQETQYF.

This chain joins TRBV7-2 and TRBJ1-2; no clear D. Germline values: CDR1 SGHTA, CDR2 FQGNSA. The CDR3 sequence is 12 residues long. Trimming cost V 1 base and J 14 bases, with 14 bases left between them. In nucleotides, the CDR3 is TGTGCCAGCAGCTTAGGATGGTCTCTGGGGACCTTC. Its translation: CASSLGWSLGTF.

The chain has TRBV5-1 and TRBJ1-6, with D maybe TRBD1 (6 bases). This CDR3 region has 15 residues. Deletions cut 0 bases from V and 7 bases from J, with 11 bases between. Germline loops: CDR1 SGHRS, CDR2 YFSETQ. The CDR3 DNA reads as TGCGCCAGCAGCTTGGTGCCAGGGGAAAATTCACCCCTCCACTTT. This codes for CASSLVPGENSPLHF.

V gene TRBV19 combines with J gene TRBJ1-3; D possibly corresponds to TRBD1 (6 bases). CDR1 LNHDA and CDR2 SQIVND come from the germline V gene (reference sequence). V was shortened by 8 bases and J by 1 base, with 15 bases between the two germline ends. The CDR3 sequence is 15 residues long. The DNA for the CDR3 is TGTGCCAGTCAGGACAGCGGACGGTCTGGAAACACCATATATTTT. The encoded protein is CASQDSGRSGNTIYF. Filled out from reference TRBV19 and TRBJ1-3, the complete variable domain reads DGGITQSPKYLFRKEGQNVTLSCEQNLNHDAMYWYRQDPGQGLRLIYYSQIVNDFQKGDIAEGYSVSREKKESFPLTVTSAQKNPTAFYLCASQDSGRSGNTIYFGEGSWLTVV.

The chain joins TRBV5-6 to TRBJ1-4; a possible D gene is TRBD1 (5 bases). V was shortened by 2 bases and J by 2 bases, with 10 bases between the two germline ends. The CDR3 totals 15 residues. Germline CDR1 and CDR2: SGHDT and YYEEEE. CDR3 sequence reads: CASSLIGATNEKLFF. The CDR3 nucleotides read TGTGCCAGCAGCTTAATAGGGGCTACTAATGAAAAACTGTTTTTT.

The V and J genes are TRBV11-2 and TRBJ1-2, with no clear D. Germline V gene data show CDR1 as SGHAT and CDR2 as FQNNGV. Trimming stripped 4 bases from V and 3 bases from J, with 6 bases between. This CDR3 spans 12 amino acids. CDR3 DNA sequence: TGTGCCAGCAGCTGGGAGGACTATGGCTACACCTTC. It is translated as CASSWEDYGYTF. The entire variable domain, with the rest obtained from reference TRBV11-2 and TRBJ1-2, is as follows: EAGVAQSPRYKIIEKRQSVAFWCNPISGHATLYWYQQILGQGPKLLIQFQNNGVVDDSQLPKDRFSAERLKGVDSTLKIQPAKLEDSAVYLCASSWEDYGYTFGSGTRLTVV.

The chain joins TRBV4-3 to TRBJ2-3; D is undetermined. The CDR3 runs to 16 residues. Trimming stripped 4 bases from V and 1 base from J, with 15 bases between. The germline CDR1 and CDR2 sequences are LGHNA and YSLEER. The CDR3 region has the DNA TGCGCCAGCAGCCGACTTCTTGACCTGGGCACAGATACGCAGTATTTT. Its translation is CASSRLLDLGTDTQYF.

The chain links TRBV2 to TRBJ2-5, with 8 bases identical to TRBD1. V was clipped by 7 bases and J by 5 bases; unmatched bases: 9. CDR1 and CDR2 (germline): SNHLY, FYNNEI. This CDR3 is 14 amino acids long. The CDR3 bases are TGTGCCAGCATGAGGGCAGGGGGCGGGGAGACCCAGTACTTC. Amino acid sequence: CASMRAGGGETQYF.

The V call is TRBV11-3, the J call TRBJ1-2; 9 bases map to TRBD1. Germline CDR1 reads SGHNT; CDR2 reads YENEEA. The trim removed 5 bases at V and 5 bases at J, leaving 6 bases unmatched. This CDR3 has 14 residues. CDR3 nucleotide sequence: TGTGCCAGCAGCGCCCAGACAGGGGGTTATGGCTACACCTTC. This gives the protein CASSAQTGGYGYTF.

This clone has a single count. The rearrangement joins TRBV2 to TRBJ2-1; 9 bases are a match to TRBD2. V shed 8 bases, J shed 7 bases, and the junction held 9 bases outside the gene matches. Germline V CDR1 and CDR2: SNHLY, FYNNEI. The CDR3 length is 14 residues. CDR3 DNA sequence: TGTGCCAGCGTAAAAACGGGACTAGCTAATGAGCAGTTCTTC. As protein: CASVKTGLANEQFF.

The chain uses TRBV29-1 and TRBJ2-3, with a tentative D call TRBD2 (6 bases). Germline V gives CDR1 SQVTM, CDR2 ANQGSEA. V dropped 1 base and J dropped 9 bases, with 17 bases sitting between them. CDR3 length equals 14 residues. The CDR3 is CSVEVTGGDSTQYF. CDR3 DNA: TGCAGCGTTGAAGTTACTGGAGGGGACTCCACGCAGTATTTT.

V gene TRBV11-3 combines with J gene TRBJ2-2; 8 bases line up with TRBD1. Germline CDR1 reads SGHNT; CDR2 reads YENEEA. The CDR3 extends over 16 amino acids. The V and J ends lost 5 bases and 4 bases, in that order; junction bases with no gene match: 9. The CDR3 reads CASSPGGRQGTGELFF. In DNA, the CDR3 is TGTGCCAGCAGCCCAGGGGGCCGGCAGGGCACCGGGGAGCTGTTTTTT.

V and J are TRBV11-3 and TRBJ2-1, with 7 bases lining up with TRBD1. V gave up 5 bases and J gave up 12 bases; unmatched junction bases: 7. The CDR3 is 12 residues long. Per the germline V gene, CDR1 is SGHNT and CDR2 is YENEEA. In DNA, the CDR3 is TGTGCCAGCAGCCCTAGTAGGGGGCCGCAGTTCTTC. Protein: CASSPSRGPQFF.

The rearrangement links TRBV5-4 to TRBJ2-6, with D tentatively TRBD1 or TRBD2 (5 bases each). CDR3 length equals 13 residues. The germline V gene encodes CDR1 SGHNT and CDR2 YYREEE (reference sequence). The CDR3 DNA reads TGTGCGATCGGGACGGCTGGGGCCAACGTCCTGACTTTC. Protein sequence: CAIGTAGANVLTF.

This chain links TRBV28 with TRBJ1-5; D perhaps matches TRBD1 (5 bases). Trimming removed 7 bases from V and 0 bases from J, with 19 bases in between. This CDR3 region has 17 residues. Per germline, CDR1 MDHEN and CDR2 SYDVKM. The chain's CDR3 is CASTIGTEVYSNQPQHF. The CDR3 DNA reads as TGTGCCAGCACCATCGGGACGGAGGTTTATAGCAATCAGCCCCAGCATTTT.